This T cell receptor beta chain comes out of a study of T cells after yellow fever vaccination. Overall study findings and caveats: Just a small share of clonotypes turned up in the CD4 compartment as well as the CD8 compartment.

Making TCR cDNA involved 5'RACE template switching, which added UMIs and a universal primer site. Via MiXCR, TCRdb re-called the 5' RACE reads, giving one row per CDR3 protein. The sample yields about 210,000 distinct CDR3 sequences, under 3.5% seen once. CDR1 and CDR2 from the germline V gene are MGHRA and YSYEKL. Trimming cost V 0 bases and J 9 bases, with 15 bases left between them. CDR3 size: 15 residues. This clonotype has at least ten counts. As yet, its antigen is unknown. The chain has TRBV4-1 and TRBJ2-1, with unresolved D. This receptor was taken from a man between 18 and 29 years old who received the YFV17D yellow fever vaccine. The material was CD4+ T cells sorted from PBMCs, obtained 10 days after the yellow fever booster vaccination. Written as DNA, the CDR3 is TGCGCCAGCAGCCAAGATCCCCGACCGGGCGGTGAGCAGTTCTTC. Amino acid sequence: CASSQDPRPGGEQFF.